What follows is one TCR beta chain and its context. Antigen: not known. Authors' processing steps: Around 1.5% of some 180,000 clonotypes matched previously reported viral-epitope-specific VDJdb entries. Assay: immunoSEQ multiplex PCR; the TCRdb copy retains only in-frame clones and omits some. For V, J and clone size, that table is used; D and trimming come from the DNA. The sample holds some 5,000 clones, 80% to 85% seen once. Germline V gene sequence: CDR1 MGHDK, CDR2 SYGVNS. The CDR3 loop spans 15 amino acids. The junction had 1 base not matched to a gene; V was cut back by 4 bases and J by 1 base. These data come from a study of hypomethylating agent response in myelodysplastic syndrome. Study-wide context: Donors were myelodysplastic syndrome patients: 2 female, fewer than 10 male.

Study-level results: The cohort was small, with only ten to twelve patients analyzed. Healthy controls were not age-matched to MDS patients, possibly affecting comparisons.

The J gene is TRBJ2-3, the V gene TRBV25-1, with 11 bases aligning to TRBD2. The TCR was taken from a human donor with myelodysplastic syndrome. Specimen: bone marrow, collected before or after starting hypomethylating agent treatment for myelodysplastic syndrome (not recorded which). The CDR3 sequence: CASSVAGGGTDTQYF. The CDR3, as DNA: TGTGCCAGCAGTGTAGCGGGGGGGGGCACAGATACGCAGTATTTT. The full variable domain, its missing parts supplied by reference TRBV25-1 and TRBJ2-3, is EADIYQTPRYLVIGTGKKITLECSQTMGHDKMYWYQQDPGMELHLIHYSYGVNSTEKGDLSSESTVSRIRTEHFPLTLESARPSHTSQYLCASSVAGGGTDTQYFGPGTRLTVL.